This TCR beta chain was sequenced for a study of blood T cell repertoires in COVID-19. Overall study: Acute and convalescent COVID-19 specimens originated in the United States, Italy and Spain. Sources were T cells, B-cell-depleted T cells, or PBMCs; the material itself was cDNA or gDNA.

In the original analysis: Using reference gene primer amplification, nucleated cell counts were estimated. The assay was immunoSEQ multiplex PCR, and TCRdb's table has in-frame clones only and misses some. That table is the source of V, J and clone size, and D and trimming were worked out from the DNA. The sample has tens of thousands of clones, around three quarters seen once; the top ten hold approximately 25%. V shed 4 bases and J 5 bases; nucleotides not matched to a gene: 6. Looked up from germline, CDR1 is LGHNA and CDR2 is YNFKEQ. The CDR3 totals 14 residues. This clone was seen at least ten times.

The sample was peripheral blood. The chain couples TRBV4-2 to TRBJ2-7, with 9 bases lining up with TRBD1. The TCR comes from a man aged 55 to 70 with active or convalescent COVID-19. The CDR3 nucleotides are TGTGCCAGCAGCCCGACAGGGGGAAGGGACGAGCAGTACTTC. It codes for CASSPTGGRDEQYF.